This record covers a single TCR beta chain. The data originate from a study of blood T cell repertoires in COVID-19. At the level of the study: T cells, B-cell-depleted T cells, or PBMCs provided the cDNA or gDNA that served as material.

Authors' data handling: Reference gene primer amplification gave nucleated cell count estimates. Assay: immunoSEQ multiplex PCR; the TCRdb copy retains only in-frame clones and omits some. D and trimming were read from the DNA, whereas the V and J calls and clone size are those reported in that table. The sample has fewer than 250,000 clones; about 88% are singletons. The sample consisted of peripheral blood. The clonotype comes from a man between 65 and 85 years old with acute or convalescent COVID-19.

The CDR3 DNA reads as TGTGCCAGCACCCTGCAGGGTGGCACCTACAATGAGCAGTTCTTC. The encoded protein is CASTLQGGTYNEQFF. V and J are TRBV6-6 and TRBJ2-1; D perhaps matches TRBD1 (5 bases). Germline CDR1 MNHNY, CDR2 SVGAGI (reference sequence). The CDR3 has 15 amino acids. The V end lost 7 bases, the J end lost 2 bases, and 15 bases lay between the germline ends.